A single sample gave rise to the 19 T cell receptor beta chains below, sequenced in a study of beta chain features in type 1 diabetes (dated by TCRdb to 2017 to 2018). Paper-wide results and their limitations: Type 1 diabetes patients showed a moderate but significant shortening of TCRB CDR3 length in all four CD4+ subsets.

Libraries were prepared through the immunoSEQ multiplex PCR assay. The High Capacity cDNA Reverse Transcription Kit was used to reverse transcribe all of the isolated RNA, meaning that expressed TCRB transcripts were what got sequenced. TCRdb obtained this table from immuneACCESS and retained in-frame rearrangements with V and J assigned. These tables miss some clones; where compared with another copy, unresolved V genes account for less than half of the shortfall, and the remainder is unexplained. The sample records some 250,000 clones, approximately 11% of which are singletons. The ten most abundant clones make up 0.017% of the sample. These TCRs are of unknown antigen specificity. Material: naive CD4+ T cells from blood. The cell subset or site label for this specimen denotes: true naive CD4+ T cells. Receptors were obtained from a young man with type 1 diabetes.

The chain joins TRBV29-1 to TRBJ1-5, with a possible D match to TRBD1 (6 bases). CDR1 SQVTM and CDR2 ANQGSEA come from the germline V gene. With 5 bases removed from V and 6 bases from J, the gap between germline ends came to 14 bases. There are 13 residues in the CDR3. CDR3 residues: CSVYREGGQPQHF. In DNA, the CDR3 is TGCAGCGTTTATAGAGAAGGGGGTCAGCCCCAGCATTTT.

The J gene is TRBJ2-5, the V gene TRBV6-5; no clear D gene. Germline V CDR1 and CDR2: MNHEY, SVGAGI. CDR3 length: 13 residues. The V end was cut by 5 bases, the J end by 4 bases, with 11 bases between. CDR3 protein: CASSDPPRETQYF. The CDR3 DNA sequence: TGTGCCAGCAGTGACCCTCCTAGAGAGACCCAGTACTTC.

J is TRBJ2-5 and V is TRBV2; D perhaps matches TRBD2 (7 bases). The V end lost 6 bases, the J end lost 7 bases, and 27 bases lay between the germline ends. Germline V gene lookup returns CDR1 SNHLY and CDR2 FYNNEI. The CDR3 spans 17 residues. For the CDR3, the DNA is TGTGCCAGCAGACGCTCTCCGGCGGGGGCCCCGAAAGGGACCCAGTACTTC. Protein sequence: CASRRSPAGAPKGTQYF.

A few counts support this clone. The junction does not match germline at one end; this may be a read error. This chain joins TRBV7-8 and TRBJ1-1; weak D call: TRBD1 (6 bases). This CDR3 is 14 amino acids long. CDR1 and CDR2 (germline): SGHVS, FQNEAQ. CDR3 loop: CASTLQGGSPEAFF. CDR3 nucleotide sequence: TGTGCCAGCACCTTACAAGGGGGAAGCCCTGAAGCTTTCTTT.

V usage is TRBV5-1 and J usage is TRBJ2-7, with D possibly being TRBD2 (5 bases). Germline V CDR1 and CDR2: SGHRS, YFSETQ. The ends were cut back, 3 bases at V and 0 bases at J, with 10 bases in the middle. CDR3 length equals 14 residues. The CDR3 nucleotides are TGCGCCAGCAGCTCCCGGGATTACTCCTACGAGCAGTACTTC. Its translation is CASSSRDYSYEQYF.

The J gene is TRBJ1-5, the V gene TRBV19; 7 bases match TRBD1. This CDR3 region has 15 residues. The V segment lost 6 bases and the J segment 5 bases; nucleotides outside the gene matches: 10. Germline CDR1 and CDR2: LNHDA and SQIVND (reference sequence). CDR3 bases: TGTGCCAGTAGCGGACAGGTTCTTAGTCATCAGCCCCAGCATTTT. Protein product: CASSGQVLSHQPQHF.

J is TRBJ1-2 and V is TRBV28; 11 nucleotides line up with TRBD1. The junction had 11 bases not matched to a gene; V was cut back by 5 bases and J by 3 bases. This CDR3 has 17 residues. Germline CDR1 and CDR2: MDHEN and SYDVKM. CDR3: CASSVTGTGGEHYGYTF. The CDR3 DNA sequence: TGTGCCAGCAGTGTCACCGGGACAGGGGGTGAGCACTATGGCTACACCTTC.

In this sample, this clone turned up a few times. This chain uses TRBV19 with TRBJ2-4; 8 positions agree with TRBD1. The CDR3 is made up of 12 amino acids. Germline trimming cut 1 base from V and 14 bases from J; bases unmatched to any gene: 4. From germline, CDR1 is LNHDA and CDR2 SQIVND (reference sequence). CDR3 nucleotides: TGTGCCAGTAGTATAGCAACAGGGGGAAAGTACTTC. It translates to CASSIATGGKYF.

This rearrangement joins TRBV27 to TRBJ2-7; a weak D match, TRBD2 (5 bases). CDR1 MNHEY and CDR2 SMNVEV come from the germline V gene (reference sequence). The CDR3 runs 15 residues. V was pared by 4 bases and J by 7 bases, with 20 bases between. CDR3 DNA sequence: TGTGCCAGCAGTTCCTTCCGGGATACTTTGGGGGAGCAGTACTTC. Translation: CASSSFRDTLGEQYF.

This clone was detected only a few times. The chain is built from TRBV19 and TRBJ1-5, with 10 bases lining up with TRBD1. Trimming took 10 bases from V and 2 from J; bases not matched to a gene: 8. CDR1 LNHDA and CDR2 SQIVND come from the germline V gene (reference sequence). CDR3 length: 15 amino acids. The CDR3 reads CATWDRGVGNQPQHF. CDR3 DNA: TGTGCCACCTGGGACAGGGGAGTCGGCAATCAGCCCCAGCATTTT.

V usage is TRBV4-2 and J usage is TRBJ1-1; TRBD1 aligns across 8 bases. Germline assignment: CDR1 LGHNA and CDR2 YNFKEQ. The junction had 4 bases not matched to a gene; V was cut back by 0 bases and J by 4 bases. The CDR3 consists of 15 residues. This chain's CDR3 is CASSQEVDRGTEAFF. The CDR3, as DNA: TGTGCCAGCAGCCAAGAGGTCGACAGGGGCACTGAAGCTTTCTTT.

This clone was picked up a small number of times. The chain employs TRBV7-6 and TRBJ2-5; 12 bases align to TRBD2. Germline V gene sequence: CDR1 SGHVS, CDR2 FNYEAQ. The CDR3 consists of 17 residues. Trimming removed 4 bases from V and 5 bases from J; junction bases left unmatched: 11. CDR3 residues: CASSSLTSGGPTETQYF. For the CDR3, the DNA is TGTGCCAGCAGCTCTTTGACTAGCGGGGGACCCACGGAGACCCAGTACTTC.

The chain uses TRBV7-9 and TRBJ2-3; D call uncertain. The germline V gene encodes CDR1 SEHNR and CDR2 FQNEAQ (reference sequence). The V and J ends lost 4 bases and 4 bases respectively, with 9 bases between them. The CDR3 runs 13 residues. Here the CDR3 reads CASSSASADTQYF. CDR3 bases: TGTGCCAGCAGCTCCGCCTCGGCAGATACGCAGTATTTT.

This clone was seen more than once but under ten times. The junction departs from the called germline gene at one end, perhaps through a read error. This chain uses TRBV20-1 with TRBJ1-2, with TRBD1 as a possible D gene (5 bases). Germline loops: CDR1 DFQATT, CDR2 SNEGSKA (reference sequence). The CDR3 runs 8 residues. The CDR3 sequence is CSASLGLF. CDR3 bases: TGCAGTGCTTCCCTGGGACTCTTC.

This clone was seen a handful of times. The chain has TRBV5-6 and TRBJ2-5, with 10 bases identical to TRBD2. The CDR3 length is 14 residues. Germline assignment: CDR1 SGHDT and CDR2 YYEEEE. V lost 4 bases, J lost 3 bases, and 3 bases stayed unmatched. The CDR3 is CASSPLAGKETQYF. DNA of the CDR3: TGTGCCAGCAGCCCACTAGCGGGAAAAGAGACCCAGTACTTC.

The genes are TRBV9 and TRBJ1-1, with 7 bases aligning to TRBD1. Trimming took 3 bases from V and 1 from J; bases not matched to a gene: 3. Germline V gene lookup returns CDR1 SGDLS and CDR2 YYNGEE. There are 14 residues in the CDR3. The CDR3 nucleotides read TGTGCCAGCAGCGGGGGACAGTCGAACACTGAAGCTTTCTTT. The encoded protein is CASSGGQSNTEAFF.

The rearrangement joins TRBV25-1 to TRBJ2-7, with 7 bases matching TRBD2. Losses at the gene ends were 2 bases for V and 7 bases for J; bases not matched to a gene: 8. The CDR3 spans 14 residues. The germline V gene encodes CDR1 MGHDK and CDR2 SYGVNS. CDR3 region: CASSEQTSSREQYF. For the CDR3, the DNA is TGTGCCAGCAGTGAACAGACTAGCTCTAGAGAGCAGTACTTC.

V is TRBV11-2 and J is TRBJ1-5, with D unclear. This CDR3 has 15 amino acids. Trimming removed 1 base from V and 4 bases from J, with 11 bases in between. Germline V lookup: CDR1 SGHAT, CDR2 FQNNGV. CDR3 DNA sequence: TGTGCCAGCAGCTTAGGTGACGTCGGGAATCAGCCCCAGCATTTT. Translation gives CASSLGDVGNQPQHF.

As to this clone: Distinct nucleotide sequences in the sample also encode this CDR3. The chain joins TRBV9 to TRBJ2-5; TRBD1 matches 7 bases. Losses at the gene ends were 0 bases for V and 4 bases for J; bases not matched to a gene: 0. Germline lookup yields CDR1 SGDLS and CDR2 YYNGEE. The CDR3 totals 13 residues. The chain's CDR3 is CASSVDRGETQYF. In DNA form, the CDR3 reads TGTGCCAGCAGCGTAGACAGGGGAGAGACCCAGTACTTC.